This T cell receptor beta chain was identified in a study of neoadjuvant nivolumab and ipilimumab in lung cancer. V shed 5 bases and J shed 12 bases, with 14 bases lying between them. The CDR3 is made up of 12 amino acids. Germline CDR1 and CDR2: SEHNR and FQNEAQ (reference sequence). Concerning this clone: Its antigen is unidentified.

Notes on the study in general: Resected tumors had greater TCR richness and clonality than uninvolved lung. Resected-tumor TCR richness correlated positively with pretherapy blood richness. TCR receptors were sequenced in few samples. Only two of four nivolumab-treated tumors gained richness and clonality by surgery.

TCRdb keeps only in-frame clones here, not all; method: immunoSEQ multiplex PCR. The profile shows thousands of clones, around three fifths of them singletons. Sequencing was performed on tumor tissue, taken after neoadjuvant nivolumab, alone or with ipilimumab, at or shortly before surgery. This TCR derives from an adult with non-small cell lung cancer. The chain carries TRBV7-9 and TRBJ2-1; D remains ambiguous. Here the CDR3 DNA reads TGTGCCAGCAGCACCGACGGTGGCGGGCAGTTCTTC. Protein product: CASSTDGGGQFF.